Listed here are 10 T cell receptor beta chains from one sample, sequenced in a study of blood T cell repertoires in COVID-19. Profiling relied on immunoSEQ multiplex PCR, and the TCRdb table lists in-frame clones only, not all of them. The profile shows approximately 220,000 clones, just under 90% of them singletons. Source material: peripheral blood. These TCRs come from a man between 60 and 70 years old who had recovered from COVID-19.

The chain is built from TRBV27 and TRBJ1-2; 10 positions agree with TRBD1. In germline, CDR1 is MNHEY, CDR2 SMNVEV (reference sequence). The CDR3 loop spans 14 amino acids. V trimming: 5 bases; J trimming: 7 bases; junction bases outside the gene matches: 7. The CDR3 sequence: CASSPWDRGGGYTF. CDR3 sequence (DNA): TGTGCCAGCAGTCCTTGGGACAGGGGTGGTGGCTACACCTTC.

This sequence joins TRBV10-1 and TRBJ2-5; TRBD2 matches 11 bases. The germline gives CDR1 WNHNN, CDR2 SYGVQD (reference sequence). There are 14 residues in the CDR3. V dropped 2 bases and J dropped 4; count of bases not matched to a gene: 0. CDR3 sequence: CASSEGLAGETQYF. CDR3 in DNA: TGCGCCAGCAGTGAGGGACTAGCGGGAGAGACCCAGTACTTC.

The V call is TRBV10-1, the J call TRBJ2-1; 11 bases are a match to TRBD1. V gave up 6 bases and J gave up 7 bases; unmatched junction bases: 2. Germline values: CDR1 WNHNN, CDR2 SYGVQD (reference sequence). There are 13 residues in the CDR3. The CDR3 DNA is TGCGCCAGCAGCGGACAGGGGGCTAATGAGCAGTTCTTC. Encoded protein: CASSGQGANEQFF.

V is TRBV11-2 and J is TRBJ1-2, with 7 positions matching TRBD1. This CDR3 region has 13 residues. The J segment lost 4 bases and the V segment lost 5 bases, leaving 4 bases of the junction unmatched. Germline loops: CDR1 SGHAT, CDR2 FQNNGV. CDR3 in amino acids: CASSQQGSYGYTF. CDR3 sequence (DNA): TGTGCCAGCAGCCAACAGGGGTCCTATGGCTACACCTTC.

The CDR3 DNA is TGTGCCAGCAGCCCCGCGACAGGGGCCCGCTCCTACGAGCAGTACTTC. It yields the protein CASSPATGARSYEQYF. The chain is built from TRBV5-5 and TRBJ2-7, with TRBD1 matching over 8 bases. This CDR3 has 16 amino acids. With V trimmed by 4 bases and J by 0 bases, 9 bases remained unmatched. The germline CDR1 and CDR2 sequences are SGHKS and YYEKEE (reference sequence).

The genes are TRBV18 and TRBJ2-7; 8 nucleotides line up with TRBD1. The germline gives CDR1 KGHSH, CDR2 LQKENI. The length of the CDR3 is 16 residues. J lost 0 bases, V lost 3 bases, and 7 bases had no gene match. DNA of the CDR3: TGTGCCAGCTCACCCGGGACAGGAGCCCTCTCCTACGAGCAGTACTTC. Its protein product is CASSPGTGALSYEQYF.

This sequence joins TRBV9 and TRBJ2-2; TRBD2 aligns across 9 bases. Germline-derived CDR1 and CDR2 are SGDLS and YYNGEE. The CDR3 runs 16 residues. Trimming cost V 2 bases and J 4 bases; bases outside gene matches: 6. The CDR3 here is CASSVLAGDSTGELFF. The CDR3 coding sequence is TGTGCCAGCAGCGTGTTAGCGGGAGATTCCACCGGGGAGCTGTTTTTT.

The J gene is TRBJ1-3, the V gene TRBV6-5; D is possibly TRBD1 (6 bases). Trimming cost V 8 bases and J 7 bases, with 18 bases left between them. Per germline, CDR1 MNHEY and CDR2 SVGAGI. This CDR3 is built from 14 residues. CDR3 DNA sequence: TGTGCCAGCCGGGGGGCCCGAGGGCACAACACCATATATTTT. It encodes CASRGARGHNTIYF.

The rearrangement links TRBV18 to TRBJ2-5, with 8 bases that match TRBD2. The CDR3 has 16 residues. The V gene end was trimmed by 3 bases and the J gene end by 5 bases; junction bases not matched to a gene: 11. The germline V gene encodes CDR1 KGHSH and CDR2 LQKENI. CDR3: CASSPPPGGAAETQYF. DNA for the CDR3: TGTGCCAGCTCACCCCCCCCGGGAGGGGCGGCTGAGACCCAGTACTTC.

CDR3 in DNA: TGCGCCAGCAGCTTCAAGGGGGCCTCTGGAAACACCATATATTTT. Translating it yields CASSFKGASGNTIYF. The gene calls are TRBV5-1 and TRBJ1-3; TRBD1 matches at 7 bases. The CDR3 covers 15 residues. The J segment lost 0 bases and the V segment lost 2 bases, leaving 2 bases of the junction unmatched. Germline loops: CDR1 SGHRS, CDR2 YFSETQ. The entire variable domain, with the rest obtained from reference TRBV5-1 and TRBJ1-3, is as follows: KAGVTQTPRYLIKTRGQQVTLSCSPISGHRSVSWYQQTPGQGLQFLFEYFSETQRNKGNFPGRFSGRQFSNSRSEMNVSTLELGDSALYLCASSFKGASGNTIYFGEGSWLTVV.